The table lists the clone carrying this TCR beta chain with a count of one. This entry is derived from a study of blood T cell repertoires in COVID-19. Study-wide background: Specimens from acute and convalescent COVID-19 originated in the United States, Italy and Spain. From T cells, B-cell-depleted T cells, or PBMCs came the material, which was cDNA or gDNA.

This CDR3 has 15 amino acids. In germline, CDR1 is LNHDA, CDR2 SQIVND (reference sequence). Germline trimming cut 4 bases from V and 5 bases from J; bases unmatched to any gene: 6. Under the authors' procedure: Estimation of nucleated cell counts relied on the amplification of reference gene primers. Libraries were prepared by immunoSEQ multiplex PCR; TCRdb keeps only in-frame clonotypes and omits some of them. The DNA gave D and trimming, while V, J and clone size come from that table. The sample contains 250,000 to 300,000 clones, 70% to 90% of which appear only once. The clonotype originates from a woman aged 55-69 years with acute or convalescent COVID-19. The gene calls are TRBV19 and TRBJ2-5, with 11 positions matching TRBD1. Sequencing input: peripheral blood. The CDR3 loop reads CASSTGQGAGETQYF. DNA of the CDR3: TGTGCCAGTAGTACCGGACAGGGGGCAGGGGAGACCCAGTACTTC.